This T cell receptor beta chain was captured in a study of radiotherapy plus CTLA-4 blockade in lung cancer. The table lists this clone with a few counts. Its target is not known. Whole-study results and caveats: Early blood T cell clone dynamics reportedly forecast response best, with interferon-beta. Once radiotherapy plus ipilimumab had been given, TCR clones derived from tumor expanded in blood.

The table came from immunoSEQ multiplex PCR; TCRdb's copy has only in-frame clones and leaves some out. Of tens of thousands of clones in the sample, 70% to 80% were seen once. Participants had chemo-refractory metastatic non-small-cell lung cancer and were treated with focal radiation plus ipilimumab CTLA-4 blockade. Per the germline V gene, CDR1 is MNHGY and CDR2 is SVAAGI. The CDR3 has 13 amino acids. The germline V and J ends were trimmed by 3 bases and 2 bases, with 4 bases remaining between them. The sample was peripheral blood, taken from a patient treated with radiotherapy plus ipilimumab. V and J are TRBV6-9 and TRBJ2-2; D ambiguous. The sequence was obtained from a human donor with non-small cell lung cancer who had stable disease on radiotherapy plus ipilimumab. For the CDR3, the DNA is TGTGCCAGCAGTTACTCAAACACCGGGGAGCTGTTTTTT. This gives the protein CASSYSNTGELFF.